The 19 T cell receptor beta chains in this list originate from one sample, sequenced in a study of T cell responses to AZD1222 COVID-19 vaccine. The repertoire was sequenced with immunoSEQ multiplex PCR; TCRdb's copy has only in-frame clones and lacks some. The table lists about 110,000 clones, roughly nine tenths of them singletons. The sequencing used peripheral blood, collected on day 0 of AZD1222 vaccination. The receptor source for this set is an adult in good health.

This chain uses TRBV7-9 with TRBJ2-5, with D unresolved. The CDR3 runs to 15 residues. V was shortened by 2 bases and J by 5 bases, with 15 bases between the two germline ends. The V gene's germline CDR1 is SEHNR and CDR2 FQNEAQ (reference sequence). The CDR3 DNA sequence: TGTGCCAGCAGCTTACTACACGTTAGTGAGGAGACCCAGTACTTC. The encoded protein is CASSLLHVSEETQYF.

The genes are TRBV19 and TRBJ1-5; D remains ambiguous. Germline values: CDR1 LNHDA, CDR2 SQIVND (reference sequence). V was shortened by 3 bases and J by 7 bases, with 7 bases between the two germline ends. The CDR3 has 12 amino acids. In DNA, the CDR3 is TGTGCCAGTAGTATTTTATCCCAGCCCCAGCATTTT. Translation gives CASSILSQPQHF. Full variable domain (remainder filled in from reference TRBV19 and TRBJ1-5): DGGITQSPKYLFRKEGQNVTLSCEQNLNHDAMYWYRQDPGQGLRLIYYSQIVNDFQKGDIAEGYSVSREKKESFPLTVTSAQKNPTAFYLCASSILSQPQHFGDGTRLSIL.

This clone was counted a single time. V and J are TRBV7-2 and TRBJ1-4; TRBD1 aligns across 7 bases. The CDR3 sequence is 13 residues long. CDR1 SGHTA and CDR2 FQGNSA come from the germline V gene. V shed 5 bases and J 8 bases; nucleotides not matched to a gene: 5. CDR3 in DNA: TGTGCCAGCAGCCCCGGACAGGCCGAAAAACTGTTTTTT. This codes for CASSPGQAEKLFF.

The V call is TRBV11-2, the J call TRBJ2-5; D is unresolved. The CDR3 runs 15 residues. Trimming shortened V by 5 bases and J by 5 bases, and 18 bases separated the two germline ends. Germline V gives CDR1 SGHAT, CDR2 FQNNGV. CDR3: CASSASRQQIETQYF. For the CDR3, the DNA is TGTGCCAGCAGCGCATCGAGGCAACAGATTGAGACCCAGTACTTC.

The V call is TRBV7-6, the J call TRBJ2-7; D is uncertain. Germline CDR1 SGHVS, CDR2 FNYEAQ. Trimming took off 5 bases at V and 6 bases at J, with 20 bases between the two ends. CDR3 length: 15 residues. The CDR3, as DNA: TGTGCCAGCAGCCCTCGGCCGTTTGTAGCAGGCGAGCAGTACTTC. It codes for CASSPRPFVAGEQYF.

This clone was seen only once. This rearrangement joins TRBV7-9 to TRBJ2-7, with D possibly being TRBD2 (5 bases). Germline CDR1 is SEHNR and CDR2 is FQNEAQ (reference sequence). CDR3 length equals 14 residues. Trimming pared 4 bases from V and 3 bases from J, leaving 13 bases between. CDR3 protein: CASSSRTGIYEQYF. CDR3 DNA: TGTGCCAGCAGCTCCCGGACTGGCATCTACGAGCAGTACTTC.

The chain uses TRBV11-2 and TRBJ2-5, with no clear D. Germline V gives CDR1 SGHAT, CDR2 FQNNGV. There are 12 residues in the CDR3. V was pared by 11 bases and J by 1 base, with 11 bases between. CDR3: CAANFGQETQYF. In DNA, the CDR3 is TGTGCCGCTAATTTCGGCCAAGAGACCCAGTACTTC. Together with reference TRBV11-2 and TRBJ2-5, the CDR3 gives the full variable domain: EAGVAQSPRYKIIEKRQSVAFWCNPISGHATLYWYQQILGQGPKLLIQFQNNGVVDDSQLPKDRFSAERLKGVDSTLKIQPAKLEDSAVYLCAANFGQETQYFGPGTRLLVL.

The chain is built from TRBV6-2 or TRBV6-3 and TRBJ2-7; D is undetermined. The CDR3 spans 16 residues. Germline-derived CDR1 and CDR2 are MNHEY and SVGEGT. The ends were cut back, 3 bases at V and 1 base at J, with 16 bases in the middle. The CDR3 loop is CASSYNNNQRSYEQYF. For the CDR3, the DNA is TGTGCCAGCAGTTATAACAACAACCAGCGTTCCTACGAGCAGTACTTC.

The chain has TRBV29-1 and TRBJ2-7, with 13 positions matching TRBD2. This CDR3 region has 13 residues. V shed 6 bases and J 6 bases; nucleotides not matched to a gene: 5. CDR1 and CDR2 from the germline V gene are SQVTM and ANQGSEA. The CDR3 nucleotides are TGCAGCGTCGGACTAGCGGGAGACGGCGAGCAGTACTTC. Amino acids: CSVGLAGDGEQYF.

The chain uses TRBV7-6 and TRBJ2-3; 10 bases align to TRBD2. Trimming took 5 bases from V and 2 from J; bases not matched to a gene: 7. This CDR3 contains 16 residues. CDR1 is SGHVS, CDR2 FNYEAQ, per germline. CDR3 in DNA: TGTGCCAGCAGCCCTTTACTAGCGGGGTACACAGATACGCAGTATTTT. It specifies CASSPLLAGYTDTQYF.

The chain uses TRBV11-3 and TRBJ2-2; tentative D call: TRBD1 (6 bases). Germline CDR1 SGHNT, CDR2 YENEEA. V shed 1 base and J shed 4 bases, with 19 bases lying between them. The CDR3 is 18 amino acids. CDR3 residues: CASSLAGGQGRGTGELFF. The CDR3 bases are TGTGCCAGCAGCTTAGCGGGCGGGCAGGGGCGCGGCACCGGGGAGCTGTTTTTT.

The V call is TRBV6-6, the J call TRBJ1-1, with D tentatively TRBD1 (6 bases). Trimming pared 10 bases from V and 2 bases from J, leaving 14 bases between. CDR3 size: 13 residues. Germline V gene sequence: CDR1 MNHNY, CDR2 SVGAGI (reference sequence). CDR3: CATKRDTNTEAFF. The CDR3 DNA sequence: TGTGCCACCAAACGGGACACCAACACTGAAGCTTTCTTT.

V and J are TRBV18 and TRBJ1-1, with D uncertain. Germline V lookup: CDR1 KGHSH, CDR2 LQKENI. V dropped 2 bases and J dropped 1 base, with 8 bases sitting between them. This CDR3 contains 14 residues. CDR3 nucleotides: TGTGCCAGCTCACCATCAGAAACGAACACTGAAGCTTTCTTT. This sequence encodes CASSPSETNTEAFF.

The genes are TRBV3-1 (or the pseudogene TRBV3-2) and TRBJ1-1; the D is unclear. Trimming pared 5 bases from V and 6 bases from J, leaving 10 bases between. Germline-derived CDR1 and CDR2 are LGHDT and YNNKEL (reference sequence). This CDR3 contains 12 residues. The CDR3 coding sequence is TGTGCCAGCAGCGGAAGGGTTGCTGAAGCTTTCTTT. This sequence encodes CASSGRVAEAFF.

The genes are TRBV28 and TRBJ2-7; possible D gene TRBD2, 6 bases. This CDR3 has 15 amino acids. V gave up 5 bases and J gave up 2 bases, with 16 bases separating them. The germline gives CDR1 MDHEN, CDR2 SYDVKM. The CDR3 spells CASSPPGTPTYEQYF. CDR3 nucleotides: TGTGCCAGCAGTCCCCCCGGGACTCCTACCTACGAGCAGTACTTC.

The chain uses TRBV5-8 and TRBJ1-5; D is uncertain. The CDR3 consists of 15 residues. CDR1 is SGHTS, CDR2 YDEGEE, per germline. V was pared by 1 base and J by 5 bases, with 13 bases between. CDR3 loop: CASSLKAWRDQPQHF. In DNA, the CDR3 is TGTGCCAGCAGCTTGAAGGCTTGGAGGGATCAGCCCCAGCATTTT.

Notes on this clone: At one boundary the junction diverges from the germline segment, which might be a read error. The genes are TRBV3-1 (or the pseudogene TRBV3-2) and TRBJ2-7; possibly TRBD1 for D (5 bases). This CDR3 contains 11 residues. Germline assignment: CDR1 LGHDT and CDR2 YNNKEL (reference sequence). This CDR3 reads CASGQGGEQYF. CDR3 bases: TGTGCCAGCGGCCAGGGTGGCGAGCAGTACTTC.

The chain combines TRBV5-1 with TRBJ1-3; possible D gene TRBD1, 5 bases. Trimming stripped 0 bases from V and 0 bases from J, with 7 bases between. Per the germline V gene, CDR1 is SGHRS and CDR2 is YFSETQ. CDR3 length equals 15 residues. This CDR3 reads CASSLGGGSGNTIYF. As DNA, the CDR3 is TGCGCCAGCAGCTTGGGCGGGGGCTCTGGAAACACCATATATTTT.

This sequence joins TRBV7-9 and TRBJ2-3; D possibly corresponds to TRBD1 (6 bases). The CDR3 has 16 amino acids. V was trimmed by 3 bases and J by 1 base, leaving 14 bases between them. Per the germline V gene, CDR1 is SEHNR and CDR2 is FQNEAQ (reference sequence). The CDR3 sequence is CASSLPSAGGTDTQYF. In nucleotides, the CDR3 is TGTGCCAGCAGCTTGCCCTCGGCAGGGGGCACAGATACGCAGTATTTT.